These 18 T cell receptor beta chains came from one sample sequenced in a study of blood T cell repertoires in COVID-19. Clones were sequenced by immunoSEQ multiplex PCR, and TCRdb holds only the in-frame ones, with some missing. Among about 150,000 clones listed, over 70% were seen once. The sequencing input was peripheral blood. The source is a man in his sixties with acute or convalescent COVID-19.

The V call is TRBV4-1, the J call TRBJ1-6; D not certain. The CDR3 length is 15 residues. Germline CDR1 MGHRA, CDR2 YSYEKL. The ends were cut back, 0 bases at V and 10 bases at J, with 13 bases in the middle. CDR3 nucleotide sequence: TGCGCCAGCAGCCAAGATCACCAGGTACTGTCACCCCTCCACTTT. This codes for CASSQDHQVLSPLHF.

The chain uses TRBV18 and TRBJ1-1; D may be TRBD1 (5 bases). This CDR3 is built from 19 residues. The V end was cut by 0 bases, the J end by 1 base, with 21 bases between. In germline, CDR1 is KGHSH, CDR2 LQKENI. CDR3 amino acids: CASSPPNWGLGSSNTEAFF. Here the CDR3 DNA reads TGTGCCAGCTCACCACCAAATTGGGGCTTAGGCTCATCGAACACTGAAGCTTTCTTT.

This clone was counted many times. This rearrangement joins TRBV4-1 to TRBJ2-1; 7 positions match TRBD2. The germline V gene encodes CDR1 MGHRA and CDR2 YSYEKL. V dropped 1 base and J dropped 4; count of bases not matched to a gene: 7. This CDR3 contains 16 residues. CDR3 residues: CASSQALLAKYNEQFF. CDR3 coding DNA: TGCGCCAGCAGCCAAGCCCTACTAGCGAAATACAATGAGCAGTTCTTC.

In this sample, this clone turned up once. The chain is built from TRBV21-1 and TRBJ1-6; the table's D gene call, TRBD1, was not cross checked with the DNA. TRBV21-1 is flagged as a pseudogene. The CDR3 is 20 amino acids. The CDR3 is CASSKEVRGSMSSYNSPLHF. The CDR3 DNA follows: TGTGCCAGCAGCAAAGAGGTCAGGGGATCGATGAGCTCCTATAATTCACCCCTCCACTTT.

In the case of this clone: Different DNA sequences within this sample yield the same CDR3. The J gene is TRBJ1-2, the V gene TRBV18, with D unclear. The CDR3 spans 13 residues. V shed 3 bases and J shed 2 bases, with 7 bases lying between them. Germline-derived CDR1 and CDR2 are KGHSH and LQKENI. The CDR3 sequence is CASSPVENYGYTF. CDR3 DNA sequence: TGTGCCAGCTCACCCGTCGAGAACTATGGCTACACCTTC.

The chain couples TRBV6-6 to TRBJ1-5; TRBD1 aligns across 7 bases. The length of the CDR3 is 15 residues. The ends lost 7 bases at V and 0 bases at J; junction bases unmatched: 6. CDR1 is MNHNY, CDR2 SVGAGI, per germline (reference sequence). CDR3 bases: TGTGCCAGCACCGGGACAGAATATAGCAATCAGCCCCAGCATTTT. This codes for CASTGTEYSNQPQHF.

The V gene is TRBV11-2, the J gene TRBJ2-1, with a possible D match to TRBD2 (7 bases). Trimming took 1 base from V and 6 from J, leaving 10 bases between them. CDR1 is SGHAT, CDR2 FQNNGV, per germline. This CDR3 is 14 amino acids long. CDR3 loop: CASSLGGGANEQFF. Written as DNA, the CDR3 is TGTGCCAGCAGCTTAGGTGGGGGGGCCAATGAGCAGTTCTTC.

In the case of this clone: The final CDR3 position lacks the conserved phenylalanine or tryptophan, pointing to a likely read error. The DNA is omitted, as the CDR3 cannot be located on it reliably, and the CDR3 follows TCRdb's listing. The rearrangement uses TRBV28 and TRBJ2-7; TRBD1, the table's D call, lacks a check against the DNA. CDR1 and CDR2 (germline): MDHEN, SYDVKM. The CDR3 numbers 15 amino acids, ends counted. CDR3 amino acids: CASSSRQGAYFFPPR.

This chain uses TRBV7-6 with TRBJ2-1; 7 nucleotides line up with TRBD2. The CDR3 contains 17 residues. V lost 3 bases, J lost 1 base, and 9 bases stayed unmatched. CDR1 is SGHVS and CDR2 is FNYEAQ in the germline V gene. In nucleotides, the CDR3 is TGTGCCAGCAGCTTCCGGGATGGCGGGAGATCCTACAATGAGCAGTTCTTC. The encoded protein is CASSFRDGGRSYNEQFF. The full variable domain, its missing parts supplied by reference TRBV7-6 and TRBJ2-1, is GAGVSQSPRYKVTKRGQDVALRCDPISGHVSLYWYRQALGQGPEFLTYFNYEAQQDKSGLPNDRFSAERPEGSISTLTIQRTEQRDSAMYRCASSFRDGGRSYNEQFFGPGTRLTVL.

This chain links TRBV19 with TRBJ1-2; the D gene is possibly TRBD1 (5 bases). Trimming took off 9 bases at V and 6 bases at J, with 17 bases between the two ends. The CDR3 spans 13 residues. Germline values: CDR1 LNHDA, CDR2 SQIVND (reference sequence). In DNA form, the CDR3 reads TGTGCCAGCGGATTCAGCGGGACCGATGGCTACACCTTC. This sequence encodes CASGFSGTDGYTF. Full variable domain (remainder filled in from reference TRBV19 and TRBJ1-2): DGGITQSPKYLFRKEGQNVTLSCEQNLNHDAMYWYRQDPGQGLRLIYYSQIVNDFQKGDIAEGYSVSREKKESFPLTVTSAQKNPTAFYLCASGFSGTDGYTFGSGTRLTVV.

This chain links TRBV7-6 with TRBJ2-1; 10 nucleotides agree with TRBD2. CDR3 length: 18 amino acids. Germline assignment: CDR1 SGHVS and CDR2 FNYEAQ. V gave up 2 bases and J gave up 1 base; unmatched junction bases: 8. CDR3 DNA: TGTGCCAGCAGCTTAAGCCGGGGTAGCGGGGGGTCCTACAATGAGCAGTTCTTC. It encodes CASSLSRGSGGSYNEQFF.

This chain links TRBV6-5 with TRBJ2-1, with TRBD1 matching over 7 bases. The germline V gene encodes CDR1 MNHEY and CDR2 SVGAGI. The CDR3 has 14 residues. V lost 6 bases and J lost 3; bases outside the gene matches: 5. The CDR3 DNA sequence: TGTGCCAGCAGGAGAGGGGACAGCTACAATGAGCAGTTCTTC. This sequence encodes CASRRGDSYNEQFF.

The chain combines TRBV28 with TRBJ2-7, with a weak D call TRBD2 (5 bases). Germline values: CDR1 MDHEN, CDR2 SYDVKM. The CDR3 sequence is 13 residues long. Trimming stripped 3 bases from V and 6 bases from J, with 12 bases between. The CDR3 DNA follows: TGTGCCAGCAGTTTTATGCGAGGGATCGAGCAGTACTTC. Protein: CASSFMRGIEQYF.

The genes are TRBV2 and TRBJ2-1; 8 bases agree with TRBD2. CDR3 length: 14 amino acids. CDR1 and CDR2 from the germline V gene are SNHLY and FYNNEI. Unmatched junction bases numbered 8, after V lost 8 bases and J lost 5 bases. The chain's CDR3 is CASSYGRDDNEQFF. CDR3 in DNA: TGTGCCAGCTCTTACGGGAGGGATGACAATGAGCAGTTCTTC.

CDR3 sequence: CSVAGSGELFF. CDR3 bases: TGCAGCGTTGCAGGGTCCGGGGAGCTGTTTTTT. This chain connects TRBV29-1 to TRBJ2-2; TRBD1 is a possible D gene (5 bases). The germline V gene has CDR1 SQVTM and CDR2 ANQGSEA. V lost 4 bases and J lost 6, with 6 bases in between. The CDR3 length is 11 residues.

This clone was detected only a few times. The chain uses TRBV19 and TRBJ1-2; possible D gene TRBD1, 6 bases. The germline V gene has CDR1 LNHDA and CDR2 SQIVND (reference sequence). V was trimmed by 3 bases and J by 8 bases, leaving 13 bases between them. This CDR3 is 13 amino acids long. The CDR3 spells CASSMAGVGGYTF. The CDR3 DNA sequence: TGTGCCAGTAGTATGGCAGGGGTTGGGGGCTACACCTTC.

The chain is built from TRBV2 and TRBJ2-2; D is undetermined. CDR1 is SNHLY, CDR2 FYNNEI, per germline. This CDR3 has 15 amino acids. V was cut by 9 bases and J by 1 base, with 15 bases left in between. CDR3 in amino acids: CASTLGQLNTGELFF. The CDR3 DNA follows: TGTGCCAGTACCCTAGGTCAACTGAACACCGGGGAGCTGTTTTTT.

V usage is TRBV6-2 or TRBV6-3 and J usage is TRBJ2-7; no firm D call. Deletions cut 4 bases from V and 2 bases from J, with 9 bases between. The CDR3 loop spans 13 amino acids. Germline values: CDR1 MNHEY, CDR2 SVGEGT. The DNA of the CDR3 is TGTGCCAGCAGTTCCCCCGTCCCCTACGAGCAGTACTTC. Encoded protein: CASSSPVPYEQYF.